This T cell receptor (beta chain) derives from a study of blood T cell repertoires in COVID-19. Study summary: Cohort 3 recovered donors had two negative PCRs, clearance, or symptom resolution. The study drew acute and convalescent COVID-19 samples from the United States, Italy and Spain.

Original processing methods: Reference gene primer amplification gave nucleated cell count estimates. Sequenced by immunoSEQ multiplex PCR; TCRdb stores in-frame clones only, minus some. From that table come the V and J calls and clone size; the DNA was used to work out D and trimming. This sample has roughly 160,000 clones; less than 80% occur once, and the top ten carry around 17%. This CDR3 is built from 15 residues. V lost 7 bases and J lost 5; bases outside the gene matches: 11. CDR1 MNHEY and CDR2 SVGEGT come from the germline V gene. Participants were placed into cohorts based on the clinical history they reported.

The source material was PBMCs or T cells enriched from blood (not recorded which). The sequence came from a woman aged 65 to 85 in a cohort exposed to, infected with or recovered from COVID-19 (not recorded which). The gene calls are TRBV6-2 or TRBV6-3 and TRBJ1-5; TRBD1 matches 7 bases. CDR3 bases: TGTGCCAGCAACCCGTACTCAGACAGGGATCAGCCCCAGCATTTT. Residues: CASNPYSDRDQPQHF.